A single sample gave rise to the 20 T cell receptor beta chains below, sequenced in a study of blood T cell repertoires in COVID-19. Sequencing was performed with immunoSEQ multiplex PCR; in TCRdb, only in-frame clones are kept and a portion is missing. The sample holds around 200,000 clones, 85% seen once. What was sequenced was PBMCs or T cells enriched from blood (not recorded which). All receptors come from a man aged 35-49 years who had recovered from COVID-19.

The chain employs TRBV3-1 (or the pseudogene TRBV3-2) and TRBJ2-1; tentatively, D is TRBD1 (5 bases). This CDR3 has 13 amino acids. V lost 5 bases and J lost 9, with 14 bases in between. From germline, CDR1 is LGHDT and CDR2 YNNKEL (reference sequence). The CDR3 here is CASSINERGEQFF. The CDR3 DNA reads TGTGCCAGCAGCATAAATGAAAGGGGTGAGCAGTTCTTC.

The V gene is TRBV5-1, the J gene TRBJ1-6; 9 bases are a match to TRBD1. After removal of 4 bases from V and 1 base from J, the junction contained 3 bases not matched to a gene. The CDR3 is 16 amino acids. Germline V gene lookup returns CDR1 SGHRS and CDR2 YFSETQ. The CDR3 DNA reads TGCGCCAGCAGCATCGGGACAGGGTCCTATAATTCACCCCTCCACTTT. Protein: CASSIGTGSYNSPLHF.

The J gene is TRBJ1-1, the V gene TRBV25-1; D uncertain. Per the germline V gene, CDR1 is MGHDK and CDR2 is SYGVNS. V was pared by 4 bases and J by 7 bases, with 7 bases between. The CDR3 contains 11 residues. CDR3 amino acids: CASSVASEAFF. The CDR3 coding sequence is TGTGCCAGCAGTGTCGCCAGTGAAGCTTTCTTT.

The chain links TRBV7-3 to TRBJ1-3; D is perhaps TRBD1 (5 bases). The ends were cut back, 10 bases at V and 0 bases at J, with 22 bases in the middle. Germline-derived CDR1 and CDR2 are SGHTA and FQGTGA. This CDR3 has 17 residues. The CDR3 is CANRKGQGCPSGNTIYF. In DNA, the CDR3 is TGTGCCAACAGGAAGGGGCAGGGTTGTCCCTCTGGAAACACCATATATTTT. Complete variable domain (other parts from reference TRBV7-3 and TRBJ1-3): GAGVSQTPSNKVTEKGKYVELRCDPISGHTALYWYRQSLGQGPEFLIYFQGTGAADDSGLPNDRFFAVRPEGSVSTLKIQRTERGDSAVYLCANRKGQGCPSGNTIYFGEGSWLTVV.

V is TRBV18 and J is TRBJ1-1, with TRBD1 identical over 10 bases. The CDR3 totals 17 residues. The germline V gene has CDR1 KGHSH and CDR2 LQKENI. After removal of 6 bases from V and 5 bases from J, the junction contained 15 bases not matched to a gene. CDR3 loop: CASSLKTGGAIGTEAFF. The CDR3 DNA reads TGTGCCAGCTCCCTAAAGACAGGGGGCGCGATAGGGACTGAAGCTTTCTTT. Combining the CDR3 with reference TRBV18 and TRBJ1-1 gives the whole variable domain NAGVMQNPRHLVRRRGQEARLRCSPMKGHSHVYWYRQLPEEGLKFMVYLQKENIIDESGMPKERFSAEFPKEGPSILRIQQVVRGDSAAYFCASSLKTGGAIGTEAFFGQGTRLTVV.

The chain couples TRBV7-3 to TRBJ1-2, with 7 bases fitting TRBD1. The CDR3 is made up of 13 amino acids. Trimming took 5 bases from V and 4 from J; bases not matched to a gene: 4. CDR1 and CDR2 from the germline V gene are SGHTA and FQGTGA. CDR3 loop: CASSPGTAYGYTF. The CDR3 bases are TGTGCCAGCAGCCCCGGGACAGCCTATGGCTACACCTTC.

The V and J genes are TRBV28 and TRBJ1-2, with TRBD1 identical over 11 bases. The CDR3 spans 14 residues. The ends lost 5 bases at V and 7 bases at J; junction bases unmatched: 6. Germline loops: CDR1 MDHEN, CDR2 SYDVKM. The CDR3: CASSAGQGALGYTF. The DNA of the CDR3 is TGTGCCAGCAGTGCTGGACAGGGGGCGCTTGGCTACACCTTC.

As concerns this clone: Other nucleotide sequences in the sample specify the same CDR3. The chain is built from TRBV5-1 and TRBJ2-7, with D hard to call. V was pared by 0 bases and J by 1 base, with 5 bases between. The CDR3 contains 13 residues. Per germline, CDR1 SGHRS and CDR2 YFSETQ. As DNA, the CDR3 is TGCGCCAGCAGCTTGGCCGTGTCCTACGAGCAGTACTTC. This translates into CASSLAVSYEQYF.

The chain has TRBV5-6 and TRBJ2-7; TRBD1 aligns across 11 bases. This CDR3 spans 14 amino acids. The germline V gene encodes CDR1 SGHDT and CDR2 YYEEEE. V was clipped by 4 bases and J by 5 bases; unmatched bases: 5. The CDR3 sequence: CASSPGTGGNEQYF. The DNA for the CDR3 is TGTGCCAGCAGCCCCGGGACAGGGGGGAACGAGCAGTACTTC.

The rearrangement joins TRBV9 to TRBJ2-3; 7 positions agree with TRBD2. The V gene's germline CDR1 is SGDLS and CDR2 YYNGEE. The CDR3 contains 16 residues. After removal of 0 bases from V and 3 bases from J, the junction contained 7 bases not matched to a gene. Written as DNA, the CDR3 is TGTGCCAGCAGCGTAGACCCAGCGGGAACAACAGATACGCAGTATTTT. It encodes CASSVDPAGTTDTQYF.

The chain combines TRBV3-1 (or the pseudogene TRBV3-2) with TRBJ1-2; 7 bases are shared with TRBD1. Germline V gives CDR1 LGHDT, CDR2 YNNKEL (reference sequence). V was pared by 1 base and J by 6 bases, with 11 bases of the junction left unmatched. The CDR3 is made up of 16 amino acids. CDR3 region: CASSQVTAGGRDGYTF. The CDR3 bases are TGTGCCAGCAGCCAAGTTACCGCAGGGGGTCGGGATGGCTACACCTTC.

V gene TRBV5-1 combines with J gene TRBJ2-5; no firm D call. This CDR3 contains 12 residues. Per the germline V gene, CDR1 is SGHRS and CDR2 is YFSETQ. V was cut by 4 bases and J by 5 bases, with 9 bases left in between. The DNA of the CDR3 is TGCGCCAGCAGCGCGCCCGGGGAGACCCAGTACTTC. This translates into CASSAPGETQYF.

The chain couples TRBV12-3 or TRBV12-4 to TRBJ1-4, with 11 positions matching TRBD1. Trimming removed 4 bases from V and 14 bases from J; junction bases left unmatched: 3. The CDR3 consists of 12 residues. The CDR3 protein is CASSSRTGGLFF. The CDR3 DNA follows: TGTGCCAGCAGTTCTCGGACAGGGGGCCTGTTTTTT.

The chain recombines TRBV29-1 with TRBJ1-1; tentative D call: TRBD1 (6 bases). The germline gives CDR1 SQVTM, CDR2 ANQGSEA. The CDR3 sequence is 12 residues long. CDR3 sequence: CSGIGGGTEAFF. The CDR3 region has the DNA TGCAGTGGTATAGGGGGTGGCACTGAAGCTTTCTTT.

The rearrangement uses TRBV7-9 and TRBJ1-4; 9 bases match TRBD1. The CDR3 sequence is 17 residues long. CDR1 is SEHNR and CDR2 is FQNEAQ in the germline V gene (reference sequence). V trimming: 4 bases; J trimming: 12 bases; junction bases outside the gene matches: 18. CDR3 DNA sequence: TGTGCCAGCAGCTCCAGCAAACTCTCCCGGGACAGGGATGAACTGTTTTTT. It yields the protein CASSSSKLSRDRDELFF.

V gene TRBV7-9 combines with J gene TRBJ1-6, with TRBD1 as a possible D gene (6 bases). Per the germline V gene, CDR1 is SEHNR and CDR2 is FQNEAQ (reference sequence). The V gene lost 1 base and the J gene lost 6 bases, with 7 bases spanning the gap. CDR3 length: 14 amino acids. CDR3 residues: CASSLGRGNSPLHF. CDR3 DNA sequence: TGTGCCAGCAGCTTAGGCAGGGGTAATTCACCCCTCCACTTT.

In DNA, the CDR3 is TGCGCCAGCAGCTTGGCCACCAGGGGTGGGGAGACCCAGTACTTC. Its translation: CASSLATRGGETQYF. The chain joins TRBV5-1 to TRBJ2-5; perhaps TRBD1 as D (6 bases). CDR1 is SGHRS, CDR2 YFSETQ, per germline. Trimming shortened V by 0 bases and J by 5 bases, and 14 bases separated the two germline ends. The CDR3 runs to 15 residues.

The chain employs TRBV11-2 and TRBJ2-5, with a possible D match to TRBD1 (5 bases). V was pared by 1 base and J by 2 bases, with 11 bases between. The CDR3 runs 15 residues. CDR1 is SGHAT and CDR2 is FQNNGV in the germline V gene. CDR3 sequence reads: CASSLGGRQQETQYF. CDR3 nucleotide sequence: TGTGCCAGCAGCTTAGGGGGAAGACAGCAAGAGACCCAGTACTTC.

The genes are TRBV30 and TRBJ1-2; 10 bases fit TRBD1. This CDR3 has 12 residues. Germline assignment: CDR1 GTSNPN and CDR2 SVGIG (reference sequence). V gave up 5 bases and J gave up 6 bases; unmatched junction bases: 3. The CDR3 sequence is CAWWTGGDGYTF. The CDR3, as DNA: TGTGCCTGGTGGACAGGGGGTGATGGCTACACCTTC. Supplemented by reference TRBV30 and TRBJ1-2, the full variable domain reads SQTIHQWPATLVQPVGSPLSLECTVEGTSNPNLYWYRQAAGRGLQLLFYSVGIGQISSEVPQNLSASRPQDRQFILSSKKLLLSDSGFYLCAWWTGGDGYTFGSGTRLTVV.

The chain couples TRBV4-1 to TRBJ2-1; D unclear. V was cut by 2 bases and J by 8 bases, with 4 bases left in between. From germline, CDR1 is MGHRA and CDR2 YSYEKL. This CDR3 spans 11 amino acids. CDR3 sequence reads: CASSQSYEQFF. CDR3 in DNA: TGCGCCAGCAGCCAATCATATGAGCAGTTCTTC.